Shown below are 8 T cell receptor beta chains from a single sample sequenced in a study of glioma-infiltrating T cells after dendritic cell vaccination (dated by TCRdb to the mid-2010s). Library method: the immunoSEQ multiplex PCR assay. TCRdb provides this immuneACCESS table in a form limited to in-frame rearrangements. Some clones are lacking; in checked studies, under half of them reflect an unresolved V gene, and why the rest are absent is not known. For this sample there are 65,000 to 80,000 clones; roughly 91% appear just once. The ten most abundant clones make up about 2.3% of the sample. This specimen's time point label, per the study, means: after dendritic cell vaccination, including at tumor progression/relapse. Sequenced here: blood, sampled after dendritic cell vaccination. Every receptor here comes from a human donor with glioblastoma.

This clone was detected a few times. This rearrangement joins TRBV19 to TRBJ2-1, with 9 bases matching TRBD2. V was clipped by 6 bases and J by 8 bases; unmatched bases: 8. Germline V gene lookup returns CDR1 LNHDA and CDR2 SQIVND (reference sequence). The CDR3 has 14 amino acids. Written as DNA, the CDR3 is TGTGCCAGTAGCGTAGCGGGGGACATCTATGAGCAGTTCTTC. Translation: CASSVAGDIYEQFF.

The rearrangement uses TRBV7-9 and TRBJ1-2; the match to TRBD1 covers 8 bases. The CDR3 is made up of 14 amino acids. The V segment lost 5 bases and the J segment 8 bases; nucleotides outside the gene matches: 10. CDR1 and CDR2 (germline): SEHNR, FQNEAQ (reference sequence). In DNA form, the CDR3 reads TGTGCCAGCAGCAAAACCCAGGGGGCAGGGGGCTACACCTTC. It encodes CASSKTQGAGGYTF.

The V gene is TRBV4-3, the J gene TRBJ2-5, with D possibly matching TRBD1 (5 bases). Deletions cut 3 bases from V and 2 bases from J, with 10 bases between. The germline V gene has CDR1 LGHNA and CDR2 YSLEER. The CDR3 totals 14 residues. CDR3 in amino acids: CASSHRDRQETQYF. The CDR3 DNA reads as TGCGCCAGCAGCCATAGAGACAGACAAGAGACCCAGTACTTC.

The chain links TRBV7-6 to TRBJ2-2; possibly TRBD2 for D (6 bases). Germline loops: CDR1 SGHVS, CDR2 FNYEAQ. With 5 bases removed from V and 6 bases from J, the gap between germline ends came to 13 bases. The CDR3 runs 14 residues. CDR3 residues: CASSLILASGELFF. DNA of the CDR3: TGTGCCAGCAGCCTAATACTAGCTTCCGGGGAGCTGTTTTTT.

This clone was seen a few times. This chain connects TRBV6-1 to TRBJ2-1; D gene uncertain. This CDR3 is built from 15 residues. The V end was cut by 3 bases, the J end by 4 bases, with 13 bases between. CDR1 is MNHNS and CDR2 is SASEGT in the germline V gene. For the CDR3, the DNA is TGTGCCAGCAGTGAGGTCAGGCGATTATACAATGAGCAGTTCTTC. Translating gives CASSEVRRLYNEQFF.

The chain carries TRBV4-1 and TRBJ1-2, with 7 bases matching TRBD1. V shed 1 base and J 4 bases; nucleotides not matched to a gene: 6. The CDR3 is made up of 15 amino acids. Germline V gene data show CDR1 as MGHRA and CDR2 as YSYEKL. CDR3 nucleotides: TGCGCCAGCAGCCAAGTCGACAGGGATCTCTATGGCTACACCTTC. Protein product: CASSQVDRDLYGYTF.

The chain has TRBV2 and TRBJ1-1; D gene unclear. Trimming cost V 5 bases and J 4 bases, with 11 bases left between them. Germline V CDR1 and CDR2: SNHLY, FYNNEI. CDR3 length: 13 amino acids. CDR3 amino acids: CASSLYSTTEAFF. The CDR3 DNA sequence: TGTGCCAGCAGTCTATACTCCACCACTGAAGCTTTCTTT.

The V gene is TRBV5-4, the J gene TRBJ2-1; weak D call: TRBD2 (5 bases). CDR1 and CDR2 from the germline V gene are SGHNT and YYREEE (reference sequence). V shed 0 bases and J shed 10 bases, with 8 bases lying between them. This CDR3 region has 12 residues. CDR3 loop: CASSLGGPEQFF. In nucleotides, the CDR3 is TGTGCCAGCAGCTTGGGCGGGCCCGAGCAGTTCTTC.